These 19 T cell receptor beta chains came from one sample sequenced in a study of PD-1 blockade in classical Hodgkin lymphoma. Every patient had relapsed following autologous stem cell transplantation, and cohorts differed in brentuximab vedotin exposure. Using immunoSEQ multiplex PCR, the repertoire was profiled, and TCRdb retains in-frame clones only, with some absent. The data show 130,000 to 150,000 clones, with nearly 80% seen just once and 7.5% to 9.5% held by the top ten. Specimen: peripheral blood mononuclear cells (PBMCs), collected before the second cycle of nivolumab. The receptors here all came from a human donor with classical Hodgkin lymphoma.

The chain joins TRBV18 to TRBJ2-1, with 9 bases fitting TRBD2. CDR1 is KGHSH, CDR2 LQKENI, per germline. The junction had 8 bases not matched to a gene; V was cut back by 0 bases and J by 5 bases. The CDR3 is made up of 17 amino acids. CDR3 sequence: CASSPPPSGNANNEQFF. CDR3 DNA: TGTGCCAGCTCACCACCCCCTAGCGGGAACGCCAACAATGAGCAGTTCTTC.

CDR3 sequence: CASSLGQGGFDYGYTF. The CDR3 DNA reads TGTGCCAGCAGCTTGGGGCAGGGCGGGTTCGACTATGGCTACACCTTC. The chain couples TRBV5-4 to TRBJ1-2, with D tentatively TRBD1 (5 bases). With 0 bases removed from V and 3 bases from J, the gap between germline ends came to 15 bases. The germline V gene has CDR1 SGHNT and CDR2 YYREEE (reference sequence). The CDR3 consists of 16 residues.

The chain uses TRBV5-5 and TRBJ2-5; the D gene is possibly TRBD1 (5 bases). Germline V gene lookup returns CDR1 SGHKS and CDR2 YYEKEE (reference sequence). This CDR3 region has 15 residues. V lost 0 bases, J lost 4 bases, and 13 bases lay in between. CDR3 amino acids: CASSLELRGRETQYF. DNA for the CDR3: TGTGCCAGCAGCTTGGAACTAAGGGGTAGAGAGACCCAGTACTTC.

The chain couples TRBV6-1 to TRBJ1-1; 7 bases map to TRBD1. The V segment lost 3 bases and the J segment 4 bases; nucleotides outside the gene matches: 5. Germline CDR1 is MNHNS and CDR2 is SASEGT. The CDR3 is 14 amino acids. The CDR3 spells CASSDEGAVTEAFF. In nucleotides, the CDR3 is TGTGCCAGCAGTGACGAGGGGGCGGTCACTGAAGCTTTCTTT.

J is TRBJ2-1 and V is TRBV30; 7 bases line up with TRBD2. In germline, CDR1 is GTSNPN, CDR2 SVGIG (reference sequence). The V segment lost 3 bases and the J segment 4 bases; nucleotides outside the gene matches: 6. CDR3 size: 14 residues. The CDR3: CAWRGAGAYNEQFF. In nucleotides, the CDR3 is TGTGCCTGGAGAGGGGCGGGAGCGTACAATGAGCAGTTCTTC.

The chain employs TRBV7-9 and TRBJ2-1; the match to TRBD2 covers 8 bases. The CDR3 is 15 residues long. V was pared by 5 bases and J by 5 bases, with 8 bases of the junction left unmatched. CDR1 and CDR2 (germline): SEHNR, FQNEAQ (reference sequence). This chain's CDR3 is CASSQPGGRHNEQFF. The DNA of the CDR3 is TGTGCCAGCAGCCAGCCGGGAGGGAGGCACAATGAGCAGTTCTTC.

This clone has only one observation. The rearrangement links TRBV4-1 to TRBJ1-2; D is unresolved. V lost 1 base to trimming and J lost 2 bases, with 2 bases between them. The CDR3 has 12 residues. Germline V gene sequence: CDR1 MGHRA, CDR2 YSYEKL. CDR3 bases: TGCGCCAGCAGCCAAGTAAACTATGGCTACACCTTC. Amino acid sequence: CASSQVNYGYTF.

Written as DNA, the CDR3 is TGTGCCAGTAGTAGACAGGGGCGGGACTACGAGCAGTACTTC. Protein sequence: CASSRQGRDYEQYF. The gene calls are TRBV19 and TRBJ2-7; 8 positions agree with TRBD1. J was trimmed by 3 bases and V by 4 bases; bases with no gene match: 5. CDR1 is LNHDA, CDR2 SQIVND, per germline (reference sequence). This CDR3 region has 14 residues.

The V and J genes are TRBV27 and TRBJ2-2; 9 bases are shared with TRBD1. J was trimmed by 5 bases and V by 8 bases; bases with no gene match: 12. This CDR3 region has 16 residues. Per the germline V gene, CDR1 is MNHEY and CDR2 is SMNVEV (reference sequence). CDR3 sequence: CASLPGTGRGTGELFF. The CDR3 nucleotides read TGTGCCAGCCTACCCGGGACAGGGAGAGGGACCGGGGAGCTGTTTTTT.

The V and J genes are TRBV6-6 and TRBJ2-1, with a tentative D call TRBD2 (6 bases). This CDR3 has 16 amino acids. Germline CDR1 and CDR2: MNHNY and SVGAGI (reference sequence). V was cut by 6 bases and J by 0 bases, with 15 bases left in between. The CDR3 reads CASRSLAEHSYNEQFF. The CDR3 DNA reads TGTGCCAGCAGGAGCTTAGCGGAACACTCCTACAATGAGCAGTTCTTC.

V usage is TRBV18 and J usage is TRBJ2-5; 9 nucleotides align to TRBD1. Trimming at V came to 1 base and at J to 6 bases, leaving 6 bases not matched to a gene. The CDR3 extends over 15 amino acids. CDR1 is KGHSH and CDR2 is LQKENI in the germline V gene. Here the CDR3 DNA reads TGTGCCAGCTCACCACTCGGGACAGGGAGGCAGACCCAGTACTTC. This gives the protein CASSPLGTGRQTQYF.

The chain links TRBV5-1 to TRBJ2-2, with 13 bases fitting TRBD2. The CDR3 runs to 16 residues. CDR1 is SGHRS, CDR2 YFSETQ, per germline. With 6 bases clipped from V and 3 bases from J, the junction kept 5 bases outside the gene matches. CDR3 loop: CASIGTSGVDTGELFF. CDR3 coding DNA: TGCGCCAGCATCGGGACTAGCGGGGTTGACACCGGGGAGCTGTTTTTT.

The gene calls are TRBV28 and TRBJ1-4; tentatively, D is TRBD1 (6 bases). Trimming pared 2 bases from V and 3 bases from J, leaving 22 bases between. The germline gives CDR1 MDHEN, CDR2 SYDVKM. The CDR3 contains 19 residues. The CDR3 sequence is CASSLTARRGGKSNEKLFF. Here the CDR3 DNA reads TGTGCCAGCAGTTTAACCGCCCGACGGGGGGGCAAGTCTAATGAAAAACTGTTTTTT.

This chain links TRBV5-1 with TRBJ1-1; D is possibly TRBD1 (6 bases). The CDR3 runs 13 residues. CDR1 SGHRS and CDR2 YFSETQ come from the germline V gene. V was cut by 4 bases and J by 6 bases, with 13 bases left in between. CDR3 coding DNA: TGCGCCAGCAGCGAGGGACACCCAGCTGAAGCTTTCTTT. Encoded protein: CASSEGHPAEAFF.

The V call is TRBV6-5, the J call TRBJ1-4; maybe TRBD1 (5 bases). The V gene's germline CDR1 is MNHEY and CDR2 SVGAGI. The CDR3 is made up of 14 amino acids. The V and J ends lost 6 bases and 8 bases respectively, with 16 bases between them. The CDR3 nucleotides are TGTGCCAGCAGGAGCAGGGTTTCAGGAGAAAAACTGTTTTTT. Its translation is CASRSRVSGEKLFF.

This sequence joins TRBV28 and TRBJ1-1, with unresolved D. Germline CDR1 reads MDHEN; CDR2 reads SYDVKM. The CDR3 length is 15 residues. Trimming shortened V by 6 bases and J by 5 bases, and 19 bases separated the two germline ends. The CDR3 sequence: CASSTNREGLTEAFF. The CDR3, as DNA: TGTGCCAGCAGCACTAACCGAGAAGGCTTGACTGAAGCTTTCTTT.

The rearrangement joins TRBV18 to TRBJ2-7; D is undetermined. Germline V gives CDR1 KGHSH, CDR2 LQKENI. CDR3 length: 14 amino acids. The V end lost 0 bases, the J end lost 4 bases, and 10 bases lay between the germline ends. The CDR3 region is CASSPPTRLYEQYF. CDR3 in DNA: TGTGCCAGCTCACCACCGACACGGCTATACGAGCAGTACTTC.

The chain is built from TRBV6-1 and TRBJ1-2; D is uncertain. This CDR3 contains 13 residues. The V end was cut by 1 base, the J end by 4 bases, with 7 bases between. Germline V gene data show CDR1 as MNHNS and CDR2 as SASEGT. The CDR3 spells CASSEEAFYGYTF. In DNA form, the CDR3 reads TGTGCCAGCAGTGAAGAGGCGTTCTATGGCTACACCTTC.

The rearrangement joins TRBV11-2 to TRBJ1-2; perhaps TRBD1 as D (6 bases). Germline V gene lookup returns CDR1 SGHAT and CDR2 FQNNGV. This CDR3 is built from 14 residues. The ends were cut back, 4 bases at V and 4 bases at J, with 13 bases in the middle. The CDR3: CASSSLQGAYGYTF. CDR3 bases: TGTGCCAGCAGCTCTCTACAGGGTGCCTATGGCTACACCTTC.